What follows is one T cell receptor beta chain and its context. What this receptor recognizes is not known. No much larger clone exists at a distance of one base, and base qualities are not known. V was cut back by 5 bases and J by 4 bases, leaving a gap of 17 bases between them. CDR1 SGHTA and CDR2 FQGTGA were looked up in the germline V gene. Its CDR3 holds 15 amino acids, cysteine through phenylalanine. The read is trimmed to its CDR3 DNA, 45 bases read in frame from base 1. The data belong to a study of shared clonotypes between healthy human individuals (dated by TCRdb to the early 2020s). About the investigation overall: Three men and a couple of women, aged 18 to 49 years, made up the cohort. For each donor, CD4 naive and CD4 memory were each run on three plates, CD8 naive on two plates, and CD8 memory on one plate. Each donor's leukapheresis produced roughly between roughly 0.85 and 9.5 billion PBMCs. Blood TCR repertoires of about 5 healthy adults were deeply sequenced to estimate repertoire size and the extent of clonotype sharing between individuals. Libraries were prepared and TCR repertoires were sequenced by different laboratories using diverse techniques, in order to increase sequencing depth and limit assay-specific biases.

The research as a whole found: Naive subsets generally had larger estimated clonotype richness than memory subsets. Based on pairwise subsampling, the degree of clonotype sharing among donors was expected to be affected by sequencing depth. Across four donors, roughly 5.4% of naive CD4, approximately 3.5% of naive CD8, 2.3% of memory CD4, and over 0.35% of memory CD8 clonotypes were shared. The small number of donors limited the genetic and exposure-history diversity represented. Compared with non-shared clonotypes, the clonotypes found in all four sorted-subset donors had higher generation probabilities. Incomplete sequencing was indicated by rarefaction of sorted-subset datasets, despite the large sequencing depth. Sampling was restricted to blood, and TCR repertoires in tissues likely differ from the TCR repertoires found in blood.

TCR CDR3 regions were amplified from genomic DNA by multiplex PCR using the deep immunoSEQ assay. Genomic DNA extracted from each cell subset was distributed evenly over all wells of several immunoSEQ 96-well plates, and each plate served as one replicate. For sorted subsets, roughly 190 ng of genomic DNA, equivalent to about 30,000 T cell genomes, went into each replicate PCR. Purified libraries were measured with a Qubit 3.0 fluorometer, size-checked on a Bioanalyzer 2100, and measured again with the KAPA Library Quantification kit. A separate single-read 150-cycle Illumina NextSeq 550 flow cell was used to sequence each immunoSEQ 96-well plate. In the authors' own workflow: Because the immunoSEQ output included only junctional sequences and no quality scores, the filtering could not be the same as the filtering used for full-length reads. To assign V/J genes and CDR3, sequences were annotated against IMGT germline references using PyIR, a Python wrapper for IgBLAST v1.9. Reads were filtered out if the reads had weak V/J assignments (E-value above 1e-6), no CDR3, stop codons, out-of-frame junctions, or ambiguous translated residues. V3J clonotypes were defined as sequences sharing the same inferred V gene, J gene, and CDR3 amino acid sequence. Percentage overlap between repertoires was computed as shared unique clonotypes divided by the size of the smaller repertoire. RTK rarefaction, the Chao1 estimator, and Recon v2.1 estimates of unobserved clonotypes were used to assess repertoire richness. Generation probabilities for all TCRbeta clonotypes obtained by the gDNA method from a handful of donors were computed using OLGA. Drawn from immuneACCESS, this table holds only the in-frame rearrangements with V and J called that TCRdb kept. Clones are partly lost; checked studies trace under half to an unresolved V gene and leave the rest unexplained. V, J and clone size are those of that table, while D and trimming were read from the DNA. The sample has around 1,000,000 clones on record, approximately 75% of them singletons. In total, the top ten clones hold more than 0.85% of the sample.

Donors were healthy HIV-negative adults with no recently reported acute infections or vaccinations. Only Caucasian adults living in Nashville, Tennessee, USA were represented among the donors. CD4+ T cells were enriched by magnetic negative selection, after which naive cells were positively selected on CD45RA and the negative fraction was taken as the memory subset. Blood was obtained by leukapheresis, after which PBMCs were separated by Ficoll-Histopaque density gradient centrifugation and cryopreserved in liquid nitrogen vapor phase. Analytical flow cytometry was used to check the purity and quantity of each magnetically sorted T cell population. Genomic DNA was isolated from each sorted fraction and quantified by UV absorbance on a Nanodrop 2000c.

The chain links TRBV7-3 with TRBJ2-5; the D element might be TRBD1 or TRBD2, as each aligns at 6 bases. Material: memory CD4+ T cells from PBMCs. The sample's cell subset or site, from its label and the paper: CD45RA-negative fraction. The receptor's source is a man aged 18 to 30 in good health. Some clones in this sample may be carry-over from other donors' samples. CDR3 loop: CASSRDSGARETQYF. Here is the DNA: TGTGCCAGCAGCCGGGATTCGGGGGCGAGAGAGACCCAGTACTTC.